What follows is one T cell receptor beta chain and its context. The table lists this clone with a count of one. Its antigen specificity is not known. Base quality data are lacking; no much larger clone is found one base away. The CDR3 numbers 15 residues from cysteine through phenylalanine. Solely the CDR3 DNA is kept, with 45 bases framed from the first base. V lost 2 bases and J lost 0 bases; the stretch between them is 9 bases long. The germline V gene provides CDR1 KGHSH and CDR2 LQKENI. The entry originates in a study of glioma-infiltrating T cells after dendritic cell vaccination (dated by TCRdb to about 2016). Background for the entire study: Of the 15 or so glioblastoma patients in the cohort, all drawn from Phase I and II dendritic cell vaccination trials, 9 were newly diagnosed and 6 had recurrent disease. To make the vaccine, monocyte-derived dendritic cells were cultured for seven to eight days with IL-4 and GM-CSF and then pulsed overnight with autologous tumor lysate. Autologous tumor lysate-pulsed dendritic cell vaccination was administered to the patients between the early 2000s and the early 2010s. In glioblastoma patients vaccinated with dendritic cells, deep sequencing of TCR beta CDR3 regions served to measure the amount of tumor-infiltrating lymphocytes and to compare repertoires between tumor and blood. Survival after dendritic cell vaccination was correlated with TCR sequencing metrics, such as TIL content and the overlap between tumor and blood repertoires. Three intradermal dendritic cell vaccine injections were administered to patients at biweekly intervals in the arm below the axilla.

Summary of the overall study and its limitations: No direct relationship between TCR clonality and survival was found, suggesting a diverse polyclonal response may matter. The three-group TCR overlap response model was described as speculative and requiring prospective validation. The cohort was small and heterogeneous, few patients had complete blood and tumor sets, and even fewer had initial-recurrent tumor pairs. Longer time to progression and overall survival after dendritic cell vaccination were predicted by higher estimated pretreatment TIL content.

Per the publication, the time point label means: after dendritic cell vaccination, including at tumor progression/relapse. Patients were selected for having adequate residual fresh-frozen tumor tissue and more than two years of available survival data. An isocitrate dehydrogenase mutation was not carried by any of the glioblastoma patients, although molecular status was otherwise variable. PBMC were collected before vaccination, two weeks after the third vaccination, and at tumor progression if tumor progression occurred. Genomic DNA was extracted with the Qiagen DNeasy Blood extraction Kit. The immunoSEQ assay amplified TCRB CDR3 regions from about 2 micrograms of genomic DNA, or from all available DNA when less than that amount was available. The multiplex PCR relied on 60 forward primers for TCR V beta segments and 13 reverse primers for J beta segments. To estimate reads per starting template, synthetic control templates were spiked into each sample at limiting dilution. The Illumina HiSeq System generated sequencing reads of 87 bp. Turning to the authors' computational methods: PCR and sequencing errors were removed by a nearest neighbor algorithm that merged closely related sequences. TCR overlap was defined as the percentage of unique tumor TCR beta sequences that were also present in the same patient's peripheral blood. Imported from immuneACCESS, the table was reduced by TCRdb to in-frame sequences with V and J called. These copies leave out some clones; in studies compared against another copy, an unresolved V gene accounts for under half, and the cause of the remainder is not known. Clone size and V and J calls were adopted from that table, with D and trimming inferred from the DNA. Within this sample are some 110,000 clones, with around 91% of them counted one time only. Roughly 2.8% of the sample goes to the ten largest clones.

Recombination connected TRBV18 to TRBJ2-3, and the D gene may be TRBD1, 6 bases matching. Sequenced here: blood, sampled after dendritic cell vaccination. The receptor comes from a human donor with glioblastoma. At the DNA level, the sequence is TGTGCCAGCTCACCAACAGGGTATAGCACAGATACGCAGTATTTT. This encodes CASSPTGYSTDTQYF. The CDR3 plus the reference TRBV18 and TRBJ2-3 genes for the other parts give the full variable domain: NAGVMQNPRHLVRRRGQEARLRCSPMKGHSHVYWYRQLPEEGLKFMVYLQKENIIDESGMPKERFSAEFPKEGPSILRIQQVVRGDSAAYFCASSPTGYSTDTQYFGPGTRLTVL.